Below, 7 T cell receptor beta chains from the same sample are listed, as sequenced in a study of breast tumors, draining lymph nodes, adjacent tissues. MiXCR, applied by TCRdb to the multiplex PCR reads, yields one record per CDR3 protein. The sample lists 70,000 to 95,000 distinct CDR3 sequences, 15% to 20% occurring once. Breast cancer patients provided tissue from their axillary draining lymph nodes. Input material: axillary lymph node tissue. The receptors here all came from a female donor with breast cancer. Some clones in this sample may be carry-over from other donors' samples.

The chain uses TRBV25-1 and TRBJ2-5, with D tentatively TRBD1 or TRBD2 (5 bases each). CDR3 size: 15 residues. V lost 7 bases to trimming and J lost 5 bases, with 20 bases between them. Per the germline V gene, CDR1 is MGHDK and CDR2 is SYGVNS. CDR3 DNA sequence: TGTGCCAGCACGGGACCTGTTCCGTTAGGCGAGACCCAGTACTTC. This translates into CASTGPVPLGETQYF.

This clonotype was seen ten or more times. This chain links TRBV25-1 with TRBJ2-1; 7 bases agree with TRBD1. The CDR3 has 13 residues. V trimming: 7 bases; J trimming: 4 bases; junction bases outside the gene matches: 4. Germline CDR1 is MGHDK and CDR2 is SYGVNS. The CDR3 DNA reads as TGTGCCAGCAAACAGGGGCAGTACAATGAGCAGTTCTTC. It codes for CASKQGQYNEQFF.

The sample holds many counts of this clonotype. The V gene is TRBV20-1, the J gene TRBJ2-7, with a possible D match to TRBD1 (6 bases). This CDR3 has 15 amino acids. V was trimmed by 2 bases and J by 4 bases, leaving 18 bases between them. Germline loops: CDR1 DFQATT, CDR2 SNEGSKA (reference sequence). The chain's CDR3 is CSARIPGHLAYEQYF. The CDR3 DNA reads TGCAGTGCTAGAATACCGGGACACCTCGCATACGAGCAGTACTTC.

Concerning this clonotype itself: The junction departs from germline at one end; a sequencing error may be responsible. The chain carries TRBV20-1 and TRBJ2-2; a possible D gene is TRBD2 (5 bases). The length of the CDR3 is 13 residues. CDR1 is DFQATT, CDR2 SNEGSKA, per germline (reference sequence). The CDR3 DNA sequence: TGCAGTGCTAGAACAGAGAACACCGGGGAGCCGTTTTTT. Protein sequence: CSARTENTGEPFF.

This clonotype was counted ten times or more. The chain has TRBV6-1 and TRBJ2-5; D uncertain. V shed 7 bases and J shed 5 bases, with 20 bases lying between them. The CDR3 has 15 residues. Germline CDR1 reads MNHNS; CDR2 reads SASEGT. The DNA of the CDR3 is TGTGCCAGCACCTTATGGGGTAGCATGGCGGAGACCCAGTACTTC. It yields the protein CASTLWGSMAETQYF.

This clonotype was detected ten times or more. The chain has TRBV7-9 and TRBJ2-6, with D possibly called TRBD1 or TRBD2 (5 bases each). Germline lookup yields CDR1 SEHNR and CDR2 FQNEAQ (reference sequence). The CDR3 is 14 residues long. Trimming stripped 8 bases from V and 4 bases from J, with 12 bases between. CDR3 DNA sequence: TGTGCCAGCGGGACCTTGGGGGGGGCCAACGTCCTGACTTTC. Translation: CASGTLGGANVLTF. The complete variable domain, with remaining parts taken from reference TRBV7-9 and TRBJ2-6, reads DTGVSQNPRHKITKRGQNVTFRCDPISEHNRLYWYRQTLGQGPEFLTYFQNEAQLEKSRLLSDRFSAERPKGSFSTLEIQRTEQGDSAMYLCASGTLGGANVLTFGAGSRLTVL.

There are many counts of this clonotype. The chain uses TRBV6-5 and TRBJ2-7; possibly TRBD1 for D (5 bases). Germline V lookup: CDR1 MNHEY, CDR2 SVGAGI. V was cut by 6 bases and J by 0 bases, with 6 bases left in between. This CDR3 has 12 amino acids. CDR3 residues: CASRDTSYEQYF. The CDR3 region has the DNA TGTGCCAGCAGGGACACCTCCTACGAGCAGTACTTC.